These 4 T cell receptor beta chains were all obtained from the same sample, sequenced in a study of T cell responses to AZD1222 COVID-19 vaccine. TCRdb keeps only in-frame clones here, not all; method: immunoSEQ multiplex PCR. The top ten clones hold less than 2.5% of a sample with around 100,000 clones, approximately 96% of them seen once. The source was peripheral blood, collected on day 0 of AZD1222 vaccination. The receptors shown here come from an adult in good health.

The chain combines TRBV4-1 with TRBJ1-5; D ambiguous. This CDR3 is 16 amino acids long. The V gene lost 1 base and the J gene lost 0 bases, with 10 bases spanning the gap. Germline V gene data show CDR1 as MGHRA and CDR2 as YSYEKL. The CDR3, as DNA: TGCGCCAGCAGCCAAGCCGCAGACCTTAGCAATCAGCCCCAGCATTTT. It translates to CASSQAADLSNQPQHF.

V usage is TRBV3-1 (or the pseudogene TRBV3-2) and J usage is TRBJ1-1; D may be TRBD1 (5 bases). Germline V gives CDR1 LGHDT, CDR2 YNNKEL (reference sequence). The germline V and J ends were trimmed by 3 bases and 0 bases, with 17 bases remaining between them. The CDR3 length is 17 residues. The CDR3 is CASSHLKGPTMNTEAFF. The CDR3 DNA is TGTGCCAGCAGCCATTTGAAGGGGCCTACGATGAACACTGAAGCTTTCTTT.

This rearrangement joins TRBV4-3 to TRBJ2-7; 8 nucleotides align to TRBD2. CDR3 length: 15 amino acids. The V gene's germline CDR1 is LGHNA and CDR2 YSLEER. Germline trimming cut 0 bases from V and 4 bases from J; bases unmatched to any gene: 5. CDR3 bases: TGCGCCAGCAGCCAAGAAGCTAGCGGGCTATACGAGCAGTACTTC. Amino acids: CASSQEASGLYEQYF.

The chain carries TRBV5-5 and TRBJ1-2, with 10 bases lining up with TRBD1. V lost 0 bases to trimming and J lost 2 bases; unmatched junction nucleotides: 4. The CDR3 totals 16 residues. The germline gives CDR1 SGHKS, CDR2 YYEKEE (reference sequence). The CDR3 DNA sequence: TGTGCCAGCAGCTTGGTAGCGGGACAGGGGAACTATGGCTACACCTTC. Translating it yields CASSLVAGQGNYGYTF.